This T cell receptor (beta chain) originates from a study of naive and memory T cell subsets. An equimolar mix of two oligonucleotides served as the beta constant-region primer for TRBC1 and TRBC2. Ligated cDNA was amplified by four rounds of PCR with nested alpha and beta constant-region primers and SP2. TCRdb fed the UMI-ligation and nested PCR reads into MiXCR, producing one record per CDR3 protein. Found here are 98,000 or so distinct CDR3 sequences, 13% to 15% of them singletons; the top ten hold around 2.7%. The sample holds a few counts of this clonotype. The antigen remains undetermined. Broader study findings: Especially in CD8 cells, naive repertoires contained a few larger clonotypes, possibly CD45RA-re-expressing memory cells.

The CDR3 loop spans 17 amino acids. Germline V gene sequence: CDR1 MGHRA, CDR2 YSYEKL. Trimming pared 1 base from V and 0 bases from J, leaving 12 bases between. After the first PCR, alpha and beta chain libraries were processed separately. This TCR derives from a human donor in good health. This chain uses TRBV4-1 with TRBJ2-2; TRBD2 might be the D (5 bases). Sequencing input: naive CD8+ T cells from blood. CDR3 sequence (DNA): TGCGCCAGCAGCCAAGGTACTAGTTGGCCGAACACCGGGGAGCTGTTTTTT. Protein sequence: CASSQGTSWPNTGELFF.